This record covers a single TCR beta chain. This sample stems from a study of blood T cell repertoires in COVID-19. Background on the study: Donors in the United States, Italy and Spain gave samples during acute or convalescent COVID-19.

The authors' processing: Using reference gene primer amplification, nucleated cell counts were estimated. The protocol was immunoSEQ multiplex PCR, while the TCRdb copy is restricted to in-frame clones and leaves out a portion. That table is the source of V, J and clone size, and D and trimming were worked out from the DNA. Among around 62,000 clones, approximately 88% were seen once, and the ten largest hold around 3.7%. Source material: peripheral blood. This clonotype originated in a human donor in a cohort sampled during active COVID-19.

The CDR3 nucleotides read TGTGCCAGCAGCTGGACAGGGCCGCGGTGGGACACTGAAGCTTTCTTT. Its translation is CASSWTGPRWDTEAFF. This rearrangement joins TRBV7-2 to TRBJ1-1, with 8 bases lining up with TRBD1. After removal of 4 bases from V and 3 bases from J, the junction contained 10 bases not matched to a gene. Germline assignment: CDR1 SGHTA and CDR2 FQGNSA. The CDR3 totals 16 residues.